The clone carrying this TCR beta chain is labeled as medium-sized. The data were taken from a study of T cell repertoires in aging, cancer and after chemotherapy. Study as a whole: About 8.9 million TCR reads made up the full dataset.

The template was genomic DNA from peripheral blood, not RNA. The CDR3 totals 18 residues. Looked up from germline, CDR1 is SEHNR and CDR2 is FQNEAQ (reference sequence). Losses at the gene ends were 6 bases for V and 0 bases for J; bases not matched to a gene: 8. TRB rearrangements spanning V, D and J were amplified using mixed TRB-A/B primers. In TCRdb, the multiplex PCR reads were re-called with MiXCR into one record per CDR3 protein. The table has approximately 500 distinct CDR3 sequences, 20% to 25% seen once. The sequence was collected from a human donor with a blood cancer. The donor label of this sample is uncertain. The sample comprised blood. This chain links TRBV7-9 with TRBJ2-2, with 12 bases that match TRBD2. The CDR3 here is CASSSLTSGGPNTGELFF. The CDR3 bases are TGTGCCAGCAGTTCCCTGACTAGCGGGGGACCGAACACCGGGGAGCTGTTTTTT.